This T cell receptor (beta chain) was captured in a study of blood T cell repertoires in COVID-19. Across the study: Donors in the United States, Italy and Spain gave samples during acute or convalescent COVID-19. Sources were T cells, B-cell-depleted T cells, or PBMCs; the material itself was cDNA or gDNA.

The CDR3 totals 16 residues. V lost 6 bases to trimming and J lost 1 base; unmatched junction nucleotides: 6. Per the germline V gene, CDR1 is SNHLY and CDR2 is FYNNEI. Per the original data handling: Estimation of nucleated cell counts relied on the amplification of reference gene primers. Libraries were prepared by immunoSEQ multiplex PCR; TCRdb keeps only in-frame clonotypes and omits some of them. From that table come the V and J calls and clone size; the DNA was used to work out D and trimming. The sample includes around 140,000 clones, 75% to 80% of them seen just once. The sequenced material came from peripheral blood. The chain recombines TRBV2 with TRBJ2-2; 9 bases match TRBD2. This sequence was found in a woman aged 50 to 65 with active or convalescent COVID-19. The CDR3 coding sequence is TGTGCCAGCAGCCGGACTAGCGCTGAGAACACCGGGGAGCTGTTTTTT. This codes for CASSRTSAENTGELFF.